Below are 7 T cell receptor beta chains sequenced from a single sample in a study of blood T cells in healthy people across ages (dated by TCRdb to about 2015). The library was made by 5' RACE. A second 7 to 11 cycle PCR used a sample-barcoded 5' primer and a J-beta primer mix. TCRdb reprocessing: public reads trimmed at Q25 with fastp, clones called with MiXCR, in-frame beta chains kept. Each entry merges the rows of one CDR3 protein and shows their most common DNA and genes. This sample comprises over 1,500,000 distinct CDR3 sequences, about 39% of them detected only once. Clones ranked in the top ten supply roughly 24% of the sample. The sequenced sample was blood. These receptor sequences come from a human donor in good health.

This chain links TRBV5-6 with TRBJ2-7; D perhaps matches TRBD2 (5 bases). Looked up from germline, CDR1 is SGHDT and CDR2 is YYEEEE. Trimming left V 0 bases short and J 4 bases short, with 8 bases between. The CDR3 sequence is 13 residues long. Here the CDR3 DNA reads TGTGCCAGCAGCTTGGGAGCGGAGTACGAGCAGTACTTC. Its protein is CASSLGAEYEQYF. Variable domain in full (rest from reference TRBV5-6 and TRBJ2-7): DAGVTQSPTHLIKTRGQQVTLRCSPKSGHDTVSWYQQALGQGPQFIFQYYEEEERQRGNFPDRFSGHQFPNYSSELNVNALLLGDSALYLCASSLGAEYEQYFGPGTRLTVT.

The gene calls are TRBV15 and TRBJ1-6, with D unclear. The CDR3 runs to 12 residues. Trimming removed 1 base from V and 11 bases from J, with 6 bases in between. In germline, CDR1 is LNHNV, CDR2 YYDKDF (reference sequence). CDR3 in DNA: TGTGCCACCAGCAGAGTGGGAACACCCCTCCACTTT. It codes for CATSRVGTPLHF.

The chain joins TRBV2 to TRBJ2-7, with 7 bases that match TRBD1. There are 14 residues in the CDR3. Germline V CDR1 and CDR2: SNHLY, FYNNEI. J was trimmed by 5 bases and V by 6 bases; bases with no gene match: 10. CDR3 in amino acids: CASRANRGPHEQYF. The DNA of the CDR3 is TGTGCCAGCAGGGCTAACAGGGGTCCCCACGAGCAGTACTTC.

In this sample, this clonotype turned up a few times. The chain is built from TRBV5-1 and TRBJ2-1; 11 nucleotides align to TRBD1. Germline lookup yields CDR1 SGHRS and CDR2 YFSETQ. The trim removed 3 bases at V and 15 bases at J, leaving 5 bases unmatched. This CDR3 is 12 amino acids long. The CDR3 spells CASSWGQGDRFF. The CDR3 nucleotides read TGCGCCAGCAGCTGGGGACAGGGGGACAGGTTCTTC.

The J gene is TRBJ2-1, the V gene TRBV5-1; TRBD2 agrees at 9 bases. Germline-derived CDR1 and CDR2 are SGHRS and YFSETQ. The CDR3 is 15 amino acids. Trimming removed 4 bases from V and 3 bases from J; junction bases left unmatched: 5. The CDR3 DNA reads as TGCGCCAGCAGCCCCATGACTAGCGGCTACAATGAGCAGTTCTTC. Translation gives CASSPMTSGYNEQFF.

This clonotype occurred many times. This sequence joins TRBV20-1 and TRBJ2-5; no definite D call. Germline CDR1 reads DFQATT; CDR2 reads SNEGSKA (reference sequence). V was shortened by 6 bases and J by 0 bases, with 11 bases between the two germline ends. CDR3 size: 13 residues. The CDR3 DNA is TGCAGTGCCGATCGGCGGTACCAAGAGACCCAGTACTTC. It encodes CSADRRYQETQYF.

This clonotype was seen a few times. The gene calls are TRBV12-3 or TRBV12-4 and TRBJ2-1; D is unresolved. Trimming took 1 base from V and 12 from J, leaving 10 bases between them. This CDR3 contains 12 residues. The CDR3 here is CASSLGGTWQFF. The DNA for the CDR3 is TGTGCCAGCAGTTTAGGAGGCACCTGGCAGTTCTTC.